This T cell receptor beta chain was found in a study of blood T cell repertoires in COVID-19. Study details: Collection of acute and convalescent COVID-19 samples took place in the United States, Italy and Spain. Nucleic acid was either cDNA or gDNA, and it came from T cells, B-cell-depleted T cells, or PBMCs.

The table lists this clone with a count of one. Authors' data handling: Amplifying reference gene primers gave estimates of nucleated cell counts. Clones were sequenced by immunoSEQ multiplex PCR, and TCRdb holds only the in-frame ones, with some missing. D and trimming come from the DNA, and the V and J calls and clone size come from that table. The profile covers approximately 210,000 clones, with roughly 86% appearing a single time and 4.5% to 6% taken by the ten largest. The TCR was taken from a woman in her 70s with active or convalescent COVID-19. Sequencing used peripheral blood.

CDR3 in DNA: TGTGCCAGCAGCCCCGGCGGGCGACTTCAAGAGACCCAGTACTTC. This translates into CASSPGGRLQETQYF. This chain connects TRBV3-1 (or the pseudogene TRBV3-2) to TRBJ2-5; D is possibly TRBD2 (5 bases). The germline V gene has CDR1 LGHDT and CDR2 YNNKEL (reference sequence). Trimming took off 4 bases at V and 2 bases at J, with 14 bases between the two ends. The CDR3 is made up of 15 amino acids.